A single sample gave rise to the 18 T cell receptor beta chains below, sequenced in a study of blood T cell repertoires in COVID-19 (dated by TCRdb to the early 2020s). Receptor libraries were prepared by the immunoSEQ multiplex PCR assay. TCRdb holds this immuneACCESS table with in-frame rearrangements only. Some clones are missing; in checked studies, unresolved V genes explain under half, and the rest has no known cause. Within this sample are around 190,000 clones, with about 78% of them counted one time only. Roughly 8.8% of the sample goes to the ten largest clones. Sequencing was performed on peripheral blood. These receptors all stem from a woman between 50 and 59 years old with active or convalescent COVID-19.

This chain links TRBV7-9 with TRBJ2-5; possibly TRBD2 for D (5 bases). The V end was cut by 6 bases, the J end by 1 base, with 6 bases between. The V gene's germline CDR1 is SEHNR and CDR2 FQNEAQ (reference sequence). This CDR3 contains 12 residues. The CDR3 spells CASRAGQETQYF. The CDR3 coding sequence is TGTGCCAGCAGGGCGGGCCAAGAGACCCAGTACTTC.

The CDR3 DNA is TGTGCCAGCTCACCAGAACAGGGTGGCTATGGCTACACCTTC. It translates to CASSPEQGGYGYTF. The chain carries TRBV18 and TRBJ1-2; D is possibly TRBD1 (6 bases). The V end was cut by 2 bases, the J end by 4 bases, with 11 bases between. Germline loops: CDR1 KGHSH, CDR2 LQKENI. This CDR3 comprises 14 residues.

CDR3 nucleotide sequence: TGTGCCAGCAGCTCCACTAGCGGGGGGTACGGGGAGCTGTTTTTT. Encoded protein: CASSSTSGGYGELFF. V and J are TRBV7-8 and TRBJ2-2; 12 positions match TRBD2. Losses at the gene ends were 4 bases for V and 7 bases for J; bases not matched to a gene: 4. The CDR3 has 15 amino acids. Germline V gene data show CDR1 as SGHVS and CDR2 as FQNEAQ.

This clone came up a few times. The chain employs TRBV7-2 and TRBJ2-5; 7 nucleotides line up with TRBD2. V shed 0 bases, J shed 2 bases, and the junction held 3 bases outside the gene matches. Germline lookup yields CDR1 SGHTA and CDR2 FQGNSA. The CDR3 length is 15 residues. CDR3 protein: CASSLAGGTQETQYF. CDR3 sequence (DNA): TGTGCCAGCAGCTTAGCGGGGGGGACTCAAGAGACCCAGTACTTC.

In this sample, this clone turned up a few times. Germline is not matched at one junction end, which may reflect a read error. V is TRBV30 and J is TRBJ1-1, with D perhaps matching TRBD1 (6 bases). CDR1 and CDR2 from the germline V gene are GTSNPN and SVGIG (reference sequence). CDR3 length: 13 amino acids. CDR3: CAWSGPPPVMGAF. Written as DNA, the CDR3 is TGTGCCTGGAGCGGCCCCCCACCGGTTATGGGGGCTTTT.

The rearrangement uses TRBV7-3 and TRBJ2-3; 8 bases match TRBD2. CDR1 SGHTA and CDR2 FQGTGA come from the germline V gene. This CDR3 spans 15 amino acids. V was clipped by 2 bases and J by 5 bases; unmatched bases: 6. CDR3 sequence reads: CASSLVAGTGDTQYF. CDR3 sequence (DNA): TGTGCCAGCAGCTTAGTAGCGGGAACCGGAGATACGCAGTATTTT.

V is TRBV12-5 and J is TRBJ2-7, with 12 bases fitting TRBD1. This CDR3 spans 14 amino acids. Unmatched junction bases numbered 3, after V lost 4 bases and J lost 5 bases. CDR1 and CDR2 (germline): LGHNT, FRNRAP. CDR3 bases: TGTGCTAGTGGTTCGGGACAGGGGGCCCACGAGCAGTACTTC. The encoded protein is CASGSGQGAHEQYF.

The chain links TRBV6-2 or TRBV6-3 to TRBJ1-5; D ambiguous. This CDR3 spans 15 amino acids. Between the trimmed V and J ends, which lost 0 bases and 7 bases, there was a span of 13 bases. The V gene's germline CDR1 is MNHEY and CDR2 SVGEGT. The DNA of the CDR3 is TGTGCCAGCAGTTACTCGCTTACGTACCGGCAGCCCCAGCATTTT. Residues: CASSYSLTYRQPQHF.

In this sample, this clone turned up once. The gene calls are TRBV18 and TRBJ2-7, with 7 bases matching TRBD1. J was trimmed by 5 bases and V by 3 bases; bases with no gene match: 10. Germline V CDR1 and CDR2: KGHSH, LQKENI. The CDR3 totals 15 residues. The CDR3 DNA is TGTGCCAGCTCACCTGAGACAGGGAGTTTGAACGAGCAGTACTTC. Translating it yields CASSPETGSLNEQYF.

This clone was counted many times. The rearrangement uses TRBV7-8 and TRBJ1-1; no definite D call. The CDR3 contains 13 residues. The V end was cut by 1 base, the J end by 6 bases, with 9 bases between. The germline V gene has CDR1 SGHVS and CDR2 FQNEAQ. The CDR3 nucleotides are TGTGCCAGCAGCTTAGATCGGTCGGCTGAAGCTTTCTTT. Amino acids: CASSLDRSAEAFF.

V gene TRBV5-8 combines with J gene TRBJ2-1; no firm D call. V was cut by 4 bases and J by 4 bases, with 9 bases left in between. Germline assignment: CDR1 SGHTS and CDR2 YDEGEE. CDR3 length: 13 amino acids. CDR3 DNA: TGTGCCAGCAGCCAGACTGTATACAATGAGCAGTTCTTC. Residues: CASSQTVYNEQFF.

A note on this clone: Germline and junction disagree at one end, which may indicate a read error. This sequence joins TRBV4-1 and TRBJ2-1; 11 bases match TRBD2. The CDR3 extends over 14 amino acids. Germline V lookup: CDR1 MGHRA, CDR2 YSYEKL. CDR3 coding DNA: TGCGCCAGCAGCCAAGAGATCACTAGCGGGAGCTCCGTCTTC. This translates into CASSQEITSGSSVF.

In this sample, this clone turned up once. V is TRBV10-3 and J is TRBJ2-7; TRBD2 matches 11 bases. The CDR3 is made up of 15 amino acids. The junction had 7 bases not matched to a gene; V was cut back by 5 bases and J by 4 bases. In germline, CDR1 is ENHRY, CDR2 SYGVKD. The CDR3 bases are TGTGCCATCAGTTTACAGACTAGCGGGACTTACGAGCAGTACTTC. Amino acids: CAISLQTSGTYEQYF.

The chain is built from TRBV6-2 or TRBV6-3 and TRBJ2-4, with D possibly TRBD1 on 6 matching bases. Germline assignment: CDR1 MNHEY and CDR2 SVGEGT. V was cut by 2 bases and J by 9 bases, with 8 bases left in between. CDR3 length equals 12 residues. The CDR3 reads CASSYQGRIQYF. The CDR3 nucleotides are TGTGCCAGCAGTTACCAGGGGCGCATTCAGTACTTC.

The chain uses TRBV14 and TRBJ1-1; TRBD1 aligns across 8 bases. The CDR3 totals 20 residues. V shed 1 base and J 0 bases; nucleotides not matched to a gene: 16. Germline assignment: CDR1 SGHDN and CDR2 FVKESK. The CDR3 loop is CASSQGWGQGAGGMNTEAFF. CDR3 nucleotide sequence: TGTGCCAGCAGCCAAGGATGGGGGCAGGGGGCAGGAGGGATGAACACTGAAGCTTTCTTT.

This clone was detected a few times. The chain links TRBV5-8 to TRBJ1-2, with 10 bases aligning to TRBD1. After removal of 5 bases from V and 5 bases from J, the junction contained 9 bases not matched to a gene. CDR3 size: 15 residues. Per germline, CDR1 SGHTS and CDR2 YDEGEE. The CDR3 sequence: CASSSTTGGRYGYTF. In DNA form, the CDR3 reads TGTGCCAGCAGTTCGACGACAGGGGGCCGATATGGCTACACCTTC. The full variable domain, its missing parts supplied by reference TRBV5-8 and TRBJ1-2, is EAGVTQSPTHLIKTRGQQATLRCSPISGHTSVYWYQQALGLGLQFLLWYDEGEERNRGNFPPRFSGRQFPNYSSELNVNALELEDSALYLCASSSTTGGRYGYTFGSGTRLTVV.

CDR3 sequence (DNA): TGTGCCAGTAGTATACGCGGCAGAGCCTCCTACAATGAGCAGTTCTTC. It specifies CASSIRGRASYNEQFF. The chain is built from TRBV19 and TRBJ2-1; D is unresolved. V lost 2 bases, J lost 0 bases, and 11 bases lay in between. Per the germline V gene, CDR1 is LNHDA and CDR2 is SQIVND (reference sequence). The CDR3 consists of 16 residues.

The chain combines TRBV29-1 with TRBJ1-5; no reliable D call. Germline-derived CDR1 and CDR2 are SQVTM and ANQGSEA. The V end lost 4 bases, the J end lost 4 bases, and 11 bases lay between the germline ends. This CDR3 has 13 amino acids. The CDR3 DNA reads TGCAGCGTTGGGAGCGCCGGGAATCAGCCCCAGCATTTT. It codes for CSVGSAGNQPQHF.